The clone carrying this T cell receptor (beta chain) showed up just once. Using immunoSEQ multiplex PCR, the repertoire was profiled, and TCRdb retains in-frame clones only, with some absent. Of about 120,000 clones in the sample, roughly 91% were seen once. This entry is derived from a study of control samples from healthy donors and cancer patients. The germline gives CDR1 MNHNS, CDR2 SASEGT. This CDR3 has 14 residues. Between the trimmed V and J ends, which lost 2 bases and 0 bases, there was a span of 7 bases. Material: blood. The rearrangement links TRBV6-1 to TRBJ1-2; the D is unclear. The sequence derives from a woman aged 70-85 years in good health. CDR3 DNA: TGTGCCAGCAGTGAAAGGCCAGCTAACTATGGCTACACCTTC. This codes for CASSERPANYGYTF.